This T cell receptor (beta chain) was identified during a study of blood T cell repertoires in COVID-19. The wider study: PBMCs, B-cell-depleted T cells, or T cells provided the cDNA or gDNA that made up the material.

Original analysis: By means of reference gene primer amplification, nucleated cell counts were estimated. TCRdb's copy holds only in-frame clones and misses some; the assay was immunoSEQ multiplex PCR. The V and J calls and the clone size are those of that table, but D and trimming were determined from the DNA. The sample holds some 120,000 clones, more than 75% seen once. The ends were cut back, 4 bases at V and 0 bases at J, with 14 bases in the middle. Per the germline V gene, CDR1 is SGHKS and CDR2 is YYEKEE (reference sequence). This CDR3 spans 16 amino acids. This TCR came from a human donor in a cohort sampled during active COVID-19. The V gene is TRBV5-5, the J gene TRBJ2-1; D unclear. Sequencing was done on a sample of peripheral blood. The CDR3 DNA reads TGTGCCAGCAGCCCCACGGTCCTGAGCTCCTACAATGAGCAGTTCTTC. Translation gives CASSPTVLSSYNEQFF.